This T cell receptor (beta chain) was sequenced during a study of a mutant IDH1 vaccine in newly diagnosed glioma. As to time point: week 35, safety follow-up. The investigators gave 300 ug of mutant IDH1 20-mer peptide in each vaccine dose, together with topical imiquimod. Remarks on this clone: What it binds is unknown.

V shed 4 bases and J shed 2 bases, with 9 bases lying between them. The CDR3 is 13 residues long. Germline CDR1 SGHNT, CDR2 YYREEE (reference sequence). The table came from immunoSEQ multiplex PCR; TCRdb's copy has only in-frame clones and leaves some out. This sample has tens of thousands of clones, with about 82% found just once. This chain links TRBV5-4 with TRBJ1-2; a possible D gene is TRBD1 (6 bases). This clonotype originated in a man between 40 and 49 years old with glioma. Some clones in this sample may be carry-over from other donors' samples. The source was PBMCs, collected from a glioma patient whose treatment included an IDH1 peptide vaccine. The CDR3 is CASSRDKNYGYTF. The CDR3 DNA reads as TGTGCCAGCAGCCGGGACAAAAACTATGGCTACACCTTC.